Presented here are 22 T cell receptor beta chains from one specimen sequenced in a study of long-term antiretroviral therapy in people with HIV. A v3.0 immunoSEQ assay was performed at survey level. Assay: immunoSEQ multiplex PCR; the TCRdb copy retains only in-frame clones and omits some. The sample holds over 9,500 clones, about 69% seen once. Sequenced material: unsorted PBMCs, taken 1.8 years before starting antiretroviral therapy. These receptors were collected from a middle-aged man with HIV.

The chain links TRBV6-1 to TRBJ2-1; D uncertain. The CDR3 runs to 14 residues. Trimming took 6 bases from V and 0 from J, leaving 9 bases between them. Germline lookup yields CDR1 MNHNS and CDR2 SASEGT. CDR3 nucleotide sequence: TGTGCCAGCAGCCACGGTGACTCCTACAATGAGCAGTTCTTC. Translating it yields CASSHGDSYNEQFF.

This clone turned up a few times. The chain couples TRBV9 to TRBJ1-2; D might be TRBD1 (5 bases). Germline V CDR1 and CDR2: SGDLS, YYNGEE. This CDR3 is 13 amino acids long. Trimming left V 2 bases short and J 8 bases short, with 13 bases between. The CDR3 nucleotides read TGTGCCAGCAGCGTCCAGGGAATTGACGGCTACACCTTC. It yields the protein CASSVQGIDGYTF. Looking up the rest from reference TRBV9 and TRBJ1-2 gives the full variable domain: DSGVTQTPKHLITATGQRVTLRCSPRSGDLSVYWYQQSLDQGLQFLIQYYNGEERAKGNILERFSAQQFPDLHSELNLSSLELGDSALYFCASSVQGIDGYTFGSGTRLTVV.

This clone has more than one count but fewer than ten. CDR3 nucleotide sequence: TGTGCCAGTAGGGTGAACACTGAAGCTTTCTTT. As protein: CASRVNTEAFF. The chain combines TRBV6-1 with TRBJ1-1; D not resolved. Per germline, CDR1 MNHNS and CDR2 SASEGT. The CDR3 has 11 amino acids. V lost 9 bases, J lost 0 bases, and 5 bases lay in between.

The chain recombines TRBV6-6 with TRBJ2-1; 13 bases are shared with TRBD2. The V gene end was trimmed by 8 bases and the J gene end by 9 bases; junction bases not matched to a gene: 1. CDR1 and CDR2 (germline): MNHNY, SVGAGI (reference sequence). CDR3 size: 12 residues. The CDR3 bases are TGTGCCAGCGGACTAGCGGGGGTTGAGCAGTTCTTC. Protein: CASGLAGVEQFF.

The genes are TRBV7-8 and TRBJ2-7; TRBD1 agrees at 7 bases. Trimming at V came to 1 base and at J to 2 bases, leaving 11 bases not matched to a gene. Per the germline V gene, CDR1 is SGHVS and CDR2 is FQNEAQ. The CDR3 runs to 17 residues. CDR3 nucleotides: TGTGCCAGCAGCTTAGGGGCCGGGACAGTGACCCCCTACGAGCAGTACTTC. Its protein product is CASSLGAGTVTPYEQYF.

This clone has only one observation. V gene TRBV6-5 combines with J gene TRBJ2-2, with 7 bases fitting TRBD2. The CDR3 spans 14 residues. V dropped 2 bases and J dropped 6; count of bases not matched to a gene: 3. The germline gives CDR1 MNHEY, CDR2 SVGAGI. Here the CDR3 reads CASSYGGVAGELFF. The CDR3, as DNA: TGTGCCAGCAGTTACGGGGGGGTGGCCGGGGAGCTGTTTTTT.

This chain connects TRBV5-1 to TRBJ2-1; TRBD1 matches 8 bases. Germline CDR1 and CDR2: SGHRS and YFSETQ. J was trimmed by 5 bases and V by 3 bases; bases with no gene match: 7. The CDR3 spans 15 residues. As DNA, the CDR3 is TGCGCCAGCAGCTCGACGGACAGGGCGAACAATGAGCAGTTCTTC. As protein: CASSSTDRANNEQFF.

The V and J genes are TRBV7-9 and TRBJ1-1, with D maybe TRBD1 (5 bases). CDR1 is SEHNR, CDR2 FQNEAQ, per germline (reference sequence). The CDR3 length is 14 residues. Trimming cost V 3 bases and J 6 bases, with 14 bases left between them. CDR3 coding DNA: TGTGCCAGCAGCTTTGGGGGAGGGGTCGCTGAAGCTTTCTTT. Translating it yields CASSFGGGVAEAFF.

The chain carries TRBV5-5 and TRBJ2-1; maybe TRBD1 (6 bases). Per the germline V gene, CDR1 is SGHKS and CDR2 is YYEKEE (reference sequence). CDR3 length: 14 amino acids. V shed 6 bases and J shed 6 bases, with 16 bases lying between them. CDR3 amino acids: CASTTPVGGNEQFF. In nucleotides, the CDR3 is TGTGCCAGCACCACACCGGTAGGGGGCAATGAGCAGTTCTTC.

The CDR3 region is CASSKTGGGQPQHF. For the CDR3, the DNA is TGTGCCAGCTCGAAAACAGGGGGTGGACAGCCCCAGCATTTT. The V gene is TRBV18, the J gene TRBJ1-5; 8 bases are shared with TRBD1. The CDR3 is made up of 14 amino acids. With V trimmed by 6 bases and J by 7 bases, 8 bases remained unmatched. Germline CDR1 and CDR2: KGHSH and LQKENI.

V usage is TRBV2 and J usage is TRBJ1-4, with TRBD1 matching over 7 bases. V gave up 6 bases and J gave up 1 base; unmatched junction bases: 5. The CDR3 consists of 15 residues. CDR1 is SNHLY, CDR2 FYNNEI, per germline. CDR3 DNA sequence: TGTGCCAGCAGGGTACAGGGGAGAACTAATGAAAAACTGTTTTTT. This codes for CASRVQGRTNEKLFF.

This chain links TRBV6-5 with TRBJ2-7, with no clear D. The germline CDR1 and CDR2 sequences are MNHEY and SVGAGI. Trimming stripped 4 bases from V and 0 bases from J, with 10 bases between. The CDR3 consists of 14 residues. CDR3 DNA sequence: TGTGCCAGCAGTTCCCCGCGTGTCTCCTACGAGCAGTACTTC. Its protein product is CASSSPRVSYEQYF.

The rearrangement joins TRBV10-3 to TRBJ2-5; perhaps D is TRBD1 or TRBD2 (7 bases each). Trimming removed 0 bases at V and 1 base at J, with 18 bases between. Germline values: CDR1 ENHRY, CDR2 SYGVKD. This CDR3 has 18 residues. CDR3: CAISESVTGRGSQETQYF. The CDR3 DNA sequence: TGTGCCATCAGTGAGTCCGTGACAGGGAGGGGTTCCCAAGAGACCCAGTACTTC.

V is TRBV7-9 and J is TRBJ2-5; the D gene is possibly TRBD1 (6 bases). The V gene lost 1 base and the J gene lost 10 bases, with 10 bases spanning the gap. From germline, CDR1 is SEHNR and CDR2 FQNEAQ (reference sequence). The CDR3 covers 12 residues. The CDR3 DNA reads as TGTGCCAGCAGCTTAGGGGACAAGTTCCAGTACTTC. Its translation: CASSLGDKFQYF.

The rearrangement uses TRBV27 and TRBJ1-5; D possibly corresponds to TRBD1 (6 bases). The CDR3 is 16 residues long. CDR1 and CDR2 from the germline V gene are MNHEY and SMNVEV (reference sequence). The ends were cut back, 6 bases at V and 0 bases at J, with 15 bases in the middle. The CDR3 DNA follows: TGTGCCAGCAGCACCAAGGAGGGGGGTAGCAATCAGCCCCAGCATTTT. It specifies CASSTKEGGSNQPQHF.

The V call is TRBV7-2, the J call TRBJ1-1; D call uncertain. V was pared by 3 bases and J by 4 bases, with 9 bases between. This CDR3 comprises 13 residues. CDR1 is SGHTA, CDR2 FQGNSA, per germline. The CDR3 sequence is CASSFGWVTEAFF. The CDR3 nucleotides read TGTGCCAGCAGCTTTGGGTGGGTCACTGAAGCTTTCTTT.

In this sample, this clone turned up a few times. The chain uses TRBV4-1 and TRBJ1-6; D uncertain. Trimming removed 4 bases at V and 5 bases at J, with 9 bases between. CDR1 and CDR2 from the germline V gene are MGHRA and YSYEKL. The CDR3 is 14 residues long. The CDR3, as DNA: TGCGCCAGCAGCCGACCGGAGCATAATTCACCCCTCCACTTT. This gives the protein CASSRPEHNSPLHF.

The chain's CDR3 is CSVRTGGGYTF. CDR3 DNA: TGCAGCGTTAGGACAGGGGGTGGCTACACCTTC. The chain joins TRBV29-1 to TRBJ1-2; 10 nucleotides match TRBD1. J was trimmed by 7 bases and V by 5 bases; bases with no gene match: 1. This CDR3 spans 11 amino acids. The V gene's germline CDR1 is SQVTM and CDR2 ANQGSEA.

Here the CDR3 reads CASSENRDYNEKLFF. CDR3 in DNA: TGTGCCAGCAGTGAAAATAGGGATTATAATGAAAAACTGTTTTTT. This rearrangement joins TRBV25-1 to TRBJ1-4, with D uncertain. V was shortened by 2 bases and J by 4 bases, with 11 bases between the two germline ends. Per the germline V gene, CDR1 is MGHDK and CDR2 is SYGVNS. The CDR3 consists of 15 residues.

This clone has only a few counts. V is TRBV11-2 and J is TRBJ1-6; D not resolved. The CDR3 contains 13 residues. CDR1 is SGHAT and CDR2 is FQNNGV in the germline V gene. The V gene lost 5 bases and the J gene lost 10 bases, with 12 bases spanning the gap. The CDR3: CASSLDFSSPLHF. Here the CDR3 DNA reads TGTGCCAGCAGCCTCGACTTTTCGTCACCCCTCCACTTT.

In its sample, this clone was seen a few times. The rearrangement uses TRBV7-9 and TRBJ1-5; tentatively, D is TRBD1 (5 bases). The germline V gene encodes CDR1 SEHNR and CDR2 FQNEAQ (reference sequence). This CDR3 has 16 residues. Deletions cut 0 bases from V and 2 bases from J, with 11 bases between. CDR3 bases: TGTGCCAGCAGCTTAGCGGGACTTGAAGGCAATCAGCCCCAGCATTTT. It yields the protein CASSLAGLEGNQPQHF.

V usage is TRBV9 and J usage is TRBJ1-2; D ambiguous. Looked up from germline, CDR1 is SGDLS and CDR2 is YYNGEE. The CDR3 runs to 11 residues. V lost 7 bases to trimming and J lost 1 base, with 5 bases between them. The CDR3 here is CASGVNYGYTF. CDR3 nucleotide sequence: TGTGCCAGCGGTGTTAACTATGGCTACACCTTC.